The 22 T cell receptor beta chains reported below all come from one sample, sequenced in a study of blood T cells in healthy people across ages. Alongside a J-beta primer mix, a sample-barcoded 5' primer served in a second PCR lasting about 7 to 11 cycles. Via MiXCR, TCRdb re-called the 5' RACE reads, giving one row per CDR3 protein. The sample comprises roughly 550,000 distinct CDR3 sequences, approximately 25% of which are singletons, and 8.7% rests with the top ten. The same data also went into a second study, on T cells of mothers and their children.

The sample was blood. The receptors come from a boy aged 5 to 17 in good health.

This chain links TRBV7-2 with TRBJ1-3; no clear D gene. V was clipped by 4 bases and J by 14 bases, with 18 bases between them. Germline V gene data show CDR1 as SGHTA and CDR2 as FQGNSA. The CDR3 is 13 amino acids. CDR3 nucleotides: TGTGCCAGCAGCTCACATGAGAGGCAACACCTATATTTT. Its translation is CASSSHERQHLYF.

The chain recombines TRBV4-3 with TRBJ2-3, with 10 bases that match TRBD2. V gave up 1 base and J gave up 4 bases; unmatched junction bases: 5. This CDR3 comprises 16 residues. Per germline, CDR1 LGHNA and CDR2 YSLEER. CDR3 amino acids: CASSQVAGGASDTQYF. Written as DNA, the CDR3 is TGCGCCAGCAGCCAAGTAGCGGGGGGAGCGTCAGATACGCAGTATTTT.

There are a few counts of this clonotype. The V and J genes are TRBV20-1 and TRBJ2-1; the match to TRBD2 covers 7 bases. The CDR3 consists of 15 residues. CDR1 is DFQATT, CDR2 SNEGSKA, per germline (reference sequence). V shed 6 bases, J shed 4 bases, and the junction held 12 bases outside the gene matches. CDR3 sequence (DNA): TGCAGTGCCCAGCATCGGCGCGGGGGATACAATGAGCAGTTCTTC. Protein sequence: CSAQHRRGGYNEQFF.

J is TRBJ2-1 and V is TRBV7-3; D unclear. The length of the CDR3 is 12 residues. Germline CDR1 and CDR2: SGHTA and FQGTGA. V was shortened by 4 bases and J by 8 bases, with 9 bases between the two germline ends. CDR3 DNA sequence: TGTGCCAGCAGCTCTTCGGGTCATGAGCAGTTCTTC. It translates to CASSSSGHEQFF.

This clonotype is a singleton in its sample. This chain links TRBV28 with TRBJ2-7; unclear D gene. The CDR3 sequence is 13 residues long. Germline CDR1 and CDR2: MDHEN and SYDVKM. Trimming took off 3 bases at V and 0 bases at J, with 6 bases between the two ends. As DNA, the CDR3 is TGTGCCAGCAGTTTTCAGTACTCCTACGAGCAGTACTTC. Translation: CASSFQYSYEQYF.

The CDR3 coding sequence is TGTGCCAGCACCAACGTCCTATCCGCTGGGGAGCTGTTTTTT. This gives the protein CASTNVLSAGELFF. V and J are TRBV9 and TRBJ2-2; no clear D. Germline V gene lookup returns CDR1 SGDLS and CDR2 YYNGEE. The CDR3 is 14 residues long. V lost 6 bases, J lost 8 bases, and 17 bases lay in between.

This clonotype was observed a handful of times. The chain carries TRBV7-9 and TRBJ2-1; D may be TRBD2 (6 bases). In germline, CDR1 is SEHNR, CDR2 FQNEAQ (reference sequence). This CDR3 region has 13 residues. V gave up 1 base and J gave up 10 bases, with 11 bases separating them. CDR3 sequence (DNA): TGTGCCAGCAGCTTAGGCGGGGCCAGGGAGCAGTTCTTC. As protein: CASSLGGAREQFF.

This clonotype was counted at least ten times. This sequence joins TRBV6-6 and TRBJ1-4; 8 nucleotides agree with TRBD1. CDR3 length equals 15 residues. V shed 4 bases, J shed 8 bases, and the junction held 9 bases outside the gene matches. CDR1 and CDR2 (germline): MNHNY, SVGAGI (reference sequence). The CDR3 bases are TGTGCCAGCAGTTCGTCGGACAGGGTAGGAGAAAAACTGTTTTTT. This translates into CASSSSDRVGEKLFF.

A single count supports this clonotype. CDR3 amino acids: CASSLGRGAGMNTEAFF. The CDR3 DNA is TGTGCCAGCAGCCTCGGCAGGGGGGCAGGTATGAACACTGAAGCTTTCTTT. The chain employs TRBV6-6 and TRBJ1-1; TRBD1 matches 7 bases. V was pared by 6 bases and J by 0 bases, with 13 bases of the junction left unmatched. CDR1 and CDR2 (germline): MNHNY, SVGAGI (reference sequence). The CDR3 is made up of 17 amino acids.

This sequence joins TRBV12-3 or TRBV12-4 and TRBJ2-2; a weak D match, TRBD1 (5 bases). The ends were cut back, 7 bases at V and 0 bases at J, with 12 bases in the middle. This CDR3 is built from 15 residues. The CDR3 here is CASTWGRSNTGELFF. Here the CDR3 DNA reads TGTGCCAGCACGTGGGGCCGTTCGAACACCGGGGAGCTGTTTTTT.

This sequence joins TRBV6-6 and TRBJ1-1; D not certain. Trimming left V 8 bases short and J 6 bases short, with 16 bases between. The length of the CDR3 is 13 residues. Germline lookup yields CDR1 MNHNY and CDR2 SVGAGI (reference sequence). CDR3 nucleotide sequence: TGTGCCAGCTCGAAGAGGAGGACGGCTGAAGCTTTCTTT. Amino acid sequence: CASSKRRTAEAFF.

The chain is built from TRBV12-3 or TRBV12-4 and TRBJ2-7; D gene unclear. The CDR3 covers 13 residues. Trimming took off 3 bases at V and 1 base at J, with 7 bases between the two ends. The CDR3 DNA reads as TGTGCCAGCAGTTTGAAGGCATCCTACGAGCAGTACTTC. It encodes CASSLKASYEQYF.

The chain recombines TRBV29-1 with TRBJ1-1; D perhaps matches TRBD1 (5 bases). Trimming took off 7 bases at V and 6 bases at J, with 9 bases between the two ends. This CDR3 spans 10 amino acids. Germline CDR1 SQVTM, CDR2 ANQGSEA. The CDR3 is CSGRDSEAFF. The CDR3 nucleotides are TGCAGCGGCAGGGATTCTGAAGCTTTCTTT.

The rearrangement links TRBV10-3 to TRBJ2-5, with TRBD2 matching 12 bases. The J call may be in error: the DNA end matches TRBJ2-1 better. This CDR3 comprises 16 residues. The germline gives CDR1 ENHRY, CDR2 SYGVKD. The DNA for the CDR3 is TGTGCCATCAGTGAGTCGATTACTAGCGGGAGGAATGAGCAGTTCTTC. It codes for CAISESITSGRNEQFF.

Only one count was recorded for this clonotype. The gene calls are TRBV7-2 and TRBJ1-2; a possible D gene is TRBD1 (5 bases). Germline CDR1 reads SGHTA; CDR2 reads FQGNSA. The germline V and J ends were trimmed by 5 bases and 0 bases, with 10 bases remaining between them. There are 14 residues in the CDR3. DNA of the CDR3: TGTGCCAGCAGCCCACAGGCTACTAACTATGGCTACACCTTC. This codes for CASSPQATNYGYTF. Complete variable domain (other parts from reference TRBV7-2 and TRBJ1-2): GAGVSQSPSNKVTEKGKDVELRCDPISGHTALYWYRQSLGQGLEFLIYFQGNSAPDKSGLPSDRFSAERTGGSVSTLTIQRTQQEDSAVYLCASSPQATNYGYTFGSGTRLTVV.

The CDR3 region is CASTQNRVKNTEAFF. DNA of the CDR3: TGTGCCAGCACTCAGAACAGGGTAAAGAACACTGAAGCTTTCTTT. J is TRBJ1-1 and V is TRBV7-9, with D possibly being TRBD1 (6 bases). Germline lookup yields CDR1 SEHNR and CDR2 FQNEAQ (reference sequence). The CDR3 extends over 15 amino acids. The V end was cut by 7 bases, the J end by 1 base, with 16 bases between.

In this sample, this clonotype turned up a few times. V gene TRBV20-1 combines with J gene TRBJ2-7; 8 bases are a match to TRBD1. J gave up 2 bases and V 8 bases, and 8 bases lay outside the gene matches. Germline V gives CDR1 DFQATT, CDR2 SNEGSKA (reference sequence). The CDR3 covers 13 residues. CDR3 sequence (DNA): TGCAGTACCGGACAGGGACGAACCTACGAGCAGTACTTC. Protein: CSTGQGRTYEQYF.

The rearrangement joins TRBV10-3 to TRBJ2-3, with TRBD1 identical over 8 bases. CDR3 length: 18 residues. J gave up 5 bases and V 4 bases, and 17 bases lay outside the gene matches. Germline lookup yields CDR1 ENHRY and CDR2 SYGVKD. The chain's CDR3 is CAISVGHATGALEDTQYF. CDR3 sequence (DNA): TGTGCCATCAGTGTAGGACACGCGACAGGGGCTTTAGAAGATACGCAGTATTTT.

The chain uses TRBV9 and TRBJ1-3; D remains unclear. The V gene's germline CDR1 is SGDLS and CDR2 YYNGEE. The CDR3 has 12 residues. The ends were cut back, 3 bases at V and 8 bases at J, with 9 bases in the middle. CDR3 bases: TGTGCCAGCAGCGCGTTTGGGGACACCATATATTTT. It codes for CASSAFGDTIYF.

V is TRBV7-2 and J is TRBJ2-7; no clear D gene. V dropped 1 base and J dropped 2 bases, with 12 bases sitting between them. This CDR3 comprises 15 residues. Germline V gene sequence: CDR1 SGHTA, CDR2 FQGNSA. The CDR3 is CASSLGGSGPYEQYF. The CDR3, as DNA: TGTGCCAGCAGCTTAGGTGGGTCAGGCCCCTACGAGCAGTACTTC.

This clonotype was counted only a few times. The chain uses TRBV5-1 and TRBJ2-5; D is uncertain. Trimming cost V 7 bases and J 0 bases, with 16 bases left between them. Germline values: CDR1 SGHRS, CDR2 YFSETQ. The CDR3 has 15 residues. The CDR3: CASSDPGVNQETQYF. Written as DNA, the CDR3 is TGCGCCAGCTCCGACCCTGGGGTGAACCAAGAGACCCAGTACTTC.

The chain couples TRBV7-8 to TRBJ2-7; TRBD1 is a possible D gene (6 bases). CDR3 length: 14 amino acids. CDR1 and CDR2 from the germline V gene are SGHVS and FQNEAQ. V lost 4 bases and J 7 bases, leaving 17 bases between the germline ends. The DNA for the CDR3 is TGTGCCAGCAGCTGGCCCGGGACATCCTCGGAGCAGTACTTC. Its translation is CASSWPGTSSEQYF.